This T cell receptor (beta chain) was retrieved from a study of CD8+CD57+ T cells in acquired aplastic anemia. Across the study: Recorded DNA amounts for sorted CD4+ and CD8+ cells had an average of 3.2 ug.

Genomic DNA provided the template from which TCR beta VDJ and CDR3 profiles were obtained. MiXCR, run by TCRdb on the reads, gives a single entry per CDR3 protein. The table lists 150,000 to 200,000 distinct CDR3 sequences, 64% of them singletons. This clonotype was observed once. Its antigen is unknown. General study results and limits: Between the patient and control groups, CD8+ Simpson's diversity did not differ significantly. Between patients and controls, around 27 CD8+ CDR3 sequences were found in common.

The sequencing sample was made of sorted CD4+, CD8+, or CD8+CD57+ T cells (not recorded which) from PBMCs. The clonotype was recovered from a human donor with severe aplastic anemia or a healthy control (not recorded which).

The chain's CDR3 is CASSIEAGMSADTQYF. In nucleotides, the CDR3 is TGTGCCAGTAGTATAGAAGCAGGGATGAGTGCAGATACGCAGTATTTT. The chain employs TRBV19 and TRBJ2-3, with a tentative D call TRBD1 (5 bases). V was clipped by 0 bases and J by 4 bases, with 14 bases between them. This CDR3 comprises 16 residues. Germline V lookup: CDR1 LNHDA, CDR2 SQIVND (reference sequence).